Detailed here is one T cell receptor (beta chain). Its matching antigen is unknown. The data were taken from a study of T cell responses to AZD1222 COVID-19 vaccine. The CDR3 spans 15 residues. With 4 bases removed from V and 8 bases from J, the gap between germline ends came to 18 bases. Germline loops: CDR1 MNHEY, CDR2 SVGEGT. Measured with immunoSEQ multiplex PCR; TCRdb has only the in-frame clones, and not every one. The sample lists tens of thousands of clones, just over 90% occurring once. Study-wide points: Reports say nearly half of spike-specific TCRs go after unmutated variant regions. White British people made up most donors, females outnumbered males, and clonal diversity was possibly underestimated. Across the whole spike, CD4 TCRs peaked at regions 160-218 and 743-854. Two AZD1222 administrations were followed by greater Spike-specific TCR breadth and depth.

The sequence was collected from an adult in good health. This chain uses TRBV6-2 or TRBV6-3 with TRBJ2-1; a possible D gene is TRBD2 (5 bases). The starting material was peripheral blood, obtained on day 0 of AZD1222 vaccination. The CDR3 is CASSSSGEGWDEQFF. The CDR3 bases are TGTGCCAGCAGTTCTTCCGGGGAAGGCTGGGATGAGCAGTTCTTC.